One sample yielded the 31 T cell receptor beta chains listed below, sequenced in a study of T cell responses to AZD1222 COVID-19 vaccine. Here immunoSEQ multiplex PCR was the method, and the copy in TCRdb shows in-frame clones only, minus some. This sample has over 150,000 clones; 75% to 90% occur once, and the top ten carry 6% to 8%. The sequencing here drew on peripheral blood, taken on day 0 of AZD1222 vaccination. These receptors all come from an adult in good health.

The chain is built from TRBV2 and TRBJ2-1; D gene ambiguous. Trimming removed 6 bases from V and 7 bases from J, with 13 bases in between. Germline-derived CDR1 and CDR2 are SNHLY and FYNNEI. CDR3 length: 13 amino acids. As DNA, the CDR3 is TGTGCCAGCAGCCGGGCCCGTGGGAATGAGCAGTTCTTC. Translated: CASSRARGNEQFF.

This clone was recorded once. This chain uses TRBV4-3 with TRBJ2-1, with D perhaps TRBD2 (7 bases). The CDR3 is made up of 16 amino acids. The germline CDR1 and CDR2 sequences are LGHNA and YSLEER. Trimming cost V 1 base and J 3 bases, with 13 bases left between them. The CDR3 is CASSQVGGANYNEQFF. For the CDR3, the DNA is TGCGCCAGCAGCCAAGTAGGGGGGGCCAACTACAATGAGCAGTTCTTC.

The chain carries TRBV5-6 and TRBJ1-5; no reliable D call. Germline loops: CDR1 SGHDT, CDR2 YYEEEE. The ends were cut back, 4 bases at V and 2 bases at J, with 13 bases in the middle. The CDR3 has 15 residues. This CDR3 reads CASSLGRLGNQPQHF. The CDR3 bases are TGTGCCAGCAGCCTCGGACGGCTAGGCAATCAGCCCCAGCATTTT.

The chain is built from TRBV19 and TRBJ1-3; D call uncertain. V was cut by 1 base and J by 4 bases, with 14 bases left in between. This CDR3 is 16 amino acids long. Germline loops: CDR1 LNHDA, CDR2 SQIVND (reference sequence). CDR3 sequence: CASSIVPSGIGNTIYF. The CDR3 DNA is TGTGCCAGTAGTATAGTCCCCTCGGGAATCGGAAACACCATATATTTT.

V gene TRBV2 combines with J gene TRBJ1-2, with D possibly matching TRBD1 (6 bases). Germline V lookup: CDR1 SNHLY, CDR2 FYNNEI. This CDR3 has 15 amino acids. Deletions cut 5 bases from V and 4 bases from J, with 17 bases between. The CDR3 protein is CASSSLRTDSYGYTF. The CDR3 nucleotides are TGTGCCAGCAGTAGCCTGCGGACAGATTCCTATGGCTACACCTTC.

The J gene is TRBJ2-1, the V gene TRBV3-1 (or the pseudogene TRBV3-2); 8 bases are a match to TRBD2. Per germline, CDR1 LGHDT and CDR2 YNNKEL (reference sequence). The CDR3 spans 16 residues. V lost 0 bases, J lost 7 bases, and 8 bases stayed unmatched. The CDR3 reads CASSQDSSGGLNEQFF. The CDR3 DNA is TGTGCCAGCAGCCAAGATTCCAGCGGGGGTCTGAATGAGCAGTTCTTC.

The chain carries TRBV5-5 and TRBJ2-7; TRBD1 matches 9 bases. The CDR3 is 14 residues long. The V gene's germline CDR1 is SGHKS and CDR2 YYEKEE (reference sequence). Losses at the gene ends were 4 bases for V and 5 bases for J; bases not matched to a gene: 7. CDR3 protein: CASSPGQGFDEQYF. CDR3 nucleotide sequence: TGTGCCAGCAGCCCCGGACAGGGGTTCGACGAGCAGTACTTC.

J is TRBJ1-6 and V is TRBV9; 7 bases line up with TRBD1. CDR3 size: 15 residues. CDR1 and CDR2 from the germline V gene are SGDLS and YYNGEE. With V trimmed by 5 bases and J by 6 bases, 8 bases remained unmatched. Here the CDR3 DNA reads TGTGCCAGCAGTTTGACAGGGATGATTAATTCACCCCTCCACTTT. Its protein is CASSLTGMINSPLHF.

The CDR3 loop is CASSVEGQPRGTEAFF. DNA for the CDR3: TGTGCCAGCAGTGTCGAGGGACAGCCAAGGGGTACTGAAGCTTTCTTT. V usage is TRBV6-1 and J usage is TRBJ1-1; TRBD1 matches at 7 bases. The CDR3 totals 16 residues. V dropped 4 bases and J dropped 5; count of bases not matched to a gene: 13. Germline V CDR1 and CDR2: MNHNS, SASEGT.

This clone showed up just once. The sample carries other DNA sequences with the same CDR3. The gene calls are TRBV6-2 or TRBV6-3 and TRBJ2-5; D is undetermined. CDR1 MNHEY and CDR2 SVGEGT come from the germline V gene. The CDR3 contains 12 residues. Trimming left V 3 bases short and J 5 bases short, with 7 bases between. CDR3 sequence (DNA): TGTGCCAGCAGTTATTTCGGGGAGACCCAGTACTTC. This gives the protein CASSYFGETQYF.

V usage is TRBV3-1 (or the pseudogene TRBV3-2) and J usage is TRBJ2-6; TRBD2 matches 7 bases. Germline assignment: CDR1 LGHDT and CDR2 YNNKEL (reference sequence). The V gene end was trimmed by 3 bases and the J gene end by 0 bases; junction bases not matched to a gene: 5. The CDR3 contains 17 residues. The CDR3 DNA follows: TGTGCCAGCAGCCACCCCGCGGGAGCCTCTGGGGCCAACGTCCTGACTTTC. Translation: CASSHPAGASGANVLTF.

The chain joins TRBV19 to TRBJ2-7, with a possible D match to TRBD1 (5 bases). CDR1 is LNHDA, CDR2 SQIVND, per germline (reference sequence). The CDR3 runs 17 residues. The germline V and J ends were trimmed by 3 bases and 3 bases, with 21 bases remaining between them. CDR3 bases: TGTGCCAGTAGTATGGGTCCCGGACAAAAGCTACTCTACGAGCAGTACTTC. Its protein is CASSMGPGQKLLYEQYF.

This sequence joins TRBV15 and TRBJ2-1; D is perhaps TRBD2 (5 bases). The germline gives CDR1 LNHNV, CDR2 YYDKDF (reference sequence). The CDR3 is 15 amino acids. Trimming took 6 bases from V and 3 from J, leaving 15 bases between them. The CDR3 sequence is CATRLGSRYYNEQFF. The CDR3 nucleotides are TGTGCCACCAGGCTAGGGAGCAGATACTACAATGAGCAGTTCTTC.

V gene TRBV6-5 combines with J gene TRBJ2-3; D is uncertain. V gave up 7 bases and J gave up 5 bases, with 7 bases separating them. This CDR3 contains 11 residues. CDR1 and CDR2 (germline): MNHEY, SVGAGI. As DNA, the CDR3 is TGTGCCAGCACGGCGGTAGATACGCAGTATTTT. Protein: CASTAVDTQYF.

The V and J genes are TRBV7-8 and TRBJ1-2; 8 bases fit TRBD1. CDR1 is SGHVS and CDR2 is FQNEAQ in the germline V gene. The CDR3 is 17 amino acids. V dropped 1 base and J dropped 3; count of bases not matched to a gene: 10. As DNA, the CDR3 is TGTGCCAGCAGCTTAGGCCGGACAGGGAATGACTACTATGGCTACACCTTC. Protein product: CASSLGRTGNDYYGYTF.

The rearrangement links TRBV5-6 to TRBJ1-6; possible D gene TRBD1, 5 bases. The CDR3 covers 15 residues. CDR1 SGHDT and CDR2 YYEEEE come from the germline V gene. V lost 0 bases and J lost 13, with 17 bases in between. The CDR3 reads CASSLDRLFQSPLHF. CDR3 bases: TGTGCCAGCAGCTTGGACAGGTTATTTCAAAGTCCCCTCCACTTT.

The gene calls are TRBV10-3 and TRBJ2-7; 7 bases are a match to TRBD1. With 9 bases clipped from V and 4 bases from J, the junction kept 6 bases outside the gene matches. The CDR3 is 12 residues long. Germline assignment: CDR1 ENHRY and CDR2 SYGVKD. The CDR3 nucleotides read TGTGCCATAGGACAGGCGGTTTACGAGCAGTACTTC. It yields the protein CAIGQAVYEQYF.

This chain links TRBV6-5 with TRBJ2-1, with D maybe TRBD2 (5 bases). CDR1 is MNHEY and CDR2 is SVGAGI in the germline V gene. This CDR3 contains 16 residues. Trimming took 0 bases from V and 0 from J, leaving 9 bases between them. In nucleotides, the CDR3 is TGTGCCAGCAGTTACTCGAGGGTTGCCTCCTACAATGAGCAGTTCTTC. This codes for CASSYSRVASYNEQFF.

The chain recombines TRBV6-5 with TRBJ2-5, with D perhaps assigned TRBD1 or TRBD2 (6 bases each). Germline assignment: CDR1 MNHEY and CDR2 SVGAGI. V dropped 6 bases and J dropped 4 bases, with 15 bases sitting between them. The CDR3 extends over 14 amino acids. The DNA for the CDR3 is TGTGCCAGCAGGAACCGGGGGCAAGGAGAGACCCAGTACTTC. Protein sequence: CASRNRGQGETQYF.

The V call is TRBV2, the J call TRBJ1-3; no clear D. CDR3 length: 13 residues. Looked up from germline, CDR1 is SNHLY and CDR2 is FYNNEI. Trimming left V 6 bases short and J 8 bases short, with 14 bases between. The CDR3 DNA sequence: TGTGCCAGCAGCGCTCAAATGTTAGACACCATATATTTT. Translated, it gives CASSAQMLDTIYF.

The rearrangement joins TRBV7-2 to TRBJ1-4; TRBD1 matches 7 bases. The CDR3 spans 13 residues. Germline assignment: CDR1 SGHTA and CDR2 FQGNSA. The V gene end was trimmed by 5 bases and the J gene end by 7 bases; junction bases not matched to a gene: 4. CDR3 region: CASSPGTAEKLFF. CDR3 coding DNA: TGTGCCAGCAGCCCCGGGACAGCTGAAAAACTGTTTTTT.

The chain is built from TRBV9 and TRBJ2-5, with D uncertain. This CDR3 is built from 15 residues. CDR1 and CDR2 from the germline V gene are SGDLS and YYNGEE. With 0 bases removed from V and 5 bases from J, the gap between germline ends came to 14 bases. The CDR3: CASSVDGVPTETQYF. DNA for the CDR3: TGTGCCAGCAGCGTAGATGGGGTCCCTACGGAGACCCAGTACTTC.

V and J are TRBV5-5 and TRBJ2-2; no reliable D call. Germline CDR1 is SGHKS and CDR2 is YYEKEE (reference sequence). The germline V and J ends were trimmed by 0 bases and 3 bases, with 6 bases remaining between them. This CDR3 spans 14 amino acids. CDR3 DNA sequence: TGTGCCAGCAGCTTGGCCCTGTACACCGGGGAGCTGTTTTTT. Its translation: CASSLALYTGELFF.

This chain links TRBV3-1 (or the pseudogene TRBV3-2) with TRBJ2-3; TRBD1 matches 8 bases. The CDR3 sequence is 18 residues long. Per the germline V gene, CDR1 is LGHDT and CDR2 is YNNKEL (reference sequence). Unmatched junction bases numbered 13, after V lost 3 bases and J lost 2 bases. CDR3 in amino acids: CASSHGTGWNIHTDTQYF. In nucleotides, the CDR3 is TGTGCCAGCAGCCACGGGACAGGTTGGAACATACACACAGATACGCAGTATTTT.

The gene calls are TRBV10-3 and TRBJ1-1, with a possible D match to TRBD1 (6 bases). The V end was cut by 0 bases, the J end by 9 bases, with 11 bases between. Germline CDR1 reads ENHRY; CDR2 reads SYGVKD. CDR3 length: 13 residues. The CDR3 reads CAISESGGQKAFF. CDR3 DNA: TGTGCCATCAGTGAGTCCGGGGGCCAAAAAGCTTTCTTT.

This clone was found a few times. This chain connects TRBV4-1 to TRBJ2-1; D is possibly TRBD1 (5 bases). The CDR3 contains 13 residues. The V and J ends lost 3 bases and 7 bases respectively, with 10 bases between them. Germline values: CDR1 MGHRA, CDR2 YSYEKL. The CDR3 reads CASSHPRTNEQFF. CDR3 coding DNA: TGCGCCAGCAGCCACCCGAGGACAAATGAGCAGTTCTTC.

The CDR3 nucleotides are TGTGCCAGCAGCTTAGCAGGCGGGCCTGAAGCTTTCTTT. Translated, it gives CASSLAGGPEAFF. The V and J genes are TRBV7-9 and TRBJ1-1, with unresolved D. V lost 0 bases, J lost 6 bases, and 8 bases lay in between. CDR3 length: 13 residues. Germline V lookup: CDR1 SEHNR, CDR2 FQNEAQ (reference sequence).

This CDR3 reads CAWSHGTALNYGYTF. As DNA, the CDR3 is TGTGCCTGGAGTCACGGGACAGCTCTGAACTATGGCTACACCTTC. The gene calls are TRBV30 and TRBJ1-2; 7 bases agree with TRBD1. The CDR3 extends over 15 amino acids. Germline values: CDR1 GTSNPN, CDR2 SVGIG (reference sequence). V was pared by 2 bases and J by 2 bases, with 8 bases of the junction left unmatched. Combining the CDR3 with reference TRBV30 and TRBJ1-2 gives the whole variable domain SQTIHQWPATLVQPVGSPLSLECTVEGTSNPNLYWYRQAAGRGLQLLFYSVGIGQISSEVPQNLSASRPQDRQFILSSKKLLLSDSGFYLCAWSHGTALNYGYTFGSGTRLTVV.

V gene TRBV4-3 combines with J gene TRBJ2-5, with no clear D. This CDR3 is 14 amino acids long. V was clipped by 0 bases and J by 7 bases, with 12 bases between them. From germline, CDR1 is LGHNA and CDR2 YSLEER. CDR3 amino acids: CASSQDTSSGTQYF. The DNA of the CDR3 is TGCGCCAGCAGCCAAGATACTTCCTCGGGGACCCAGTACTTC.

This chain joins TRBV5-4 and TRBJ2-7; D could derive from TRBD1 or TRBD2 (5 bases each). The V end lost 4 bases, the J end lost 3 bases, and 17 bases lay between the germline ends. Germline CDR1 and CDR2: SGHNT and YYREEE (reference sequence). There are 15 residues in the CDR3. The CDR3 DNA is TGTGCCAGCAGCGATCCGGGACGGATGATCTACGAGCAGTACTTC. It codes for CASSDPGRMIYEQYF.

Only a few counts were recorded for this clone. This chain connects TRBV4-1 to TRBJ1-3; no definite D call. Trimming pared 4 bases from V and 7 bases from J, leaving 14 bases between. The CDR3 loop spans 14 amino acids. Germline CDR1 and CDR2: MGHRA and YSYEKL. Here the CDR3 DNA reads TGCGCCAGCAGCCCACCGGAAGCTGAGAACACCATATATTTT. Protein: CASSPPEAENTIYF.